This T cell receptor (beta chain) was sequenced during a study of control samples from healthy donors and cancer patients. Profiled with immunoSEQ multiplex PCR; TCRdb holds only in-frame clones, not every one. This table has around 200,000 clones, just under 95% appearing once. This CDR3 region has 13 residues. With 0 bases removed from V and 8 bases from J, the gap between germline ends came to 7 bases. From germline, CDR1 is LGHNA and CDR2 YNFKEQ. This clone has only one observation. This chain uses TRBV4-2 with TRBJ2-2; no reliable D call. Sequencing was carried out using blood. The receptor's source is a man between 50 and 59 years old in good health. The CDR3: CASSQDLVGELFF. CDR3 sequence (DNA): TGTGCCAGCAGCCAAGATCTCGTGGGGGAGCTGTTTTTT.